These 6 T cell receptor beta chains originate from one sample sequenced in a study of response to subunit inactivated influenza vaccine. MiXCR, run by TCRdb on the RT-PCR reads, gives a single entry per CDR3 protein. The sample lists hundreds of thousands of distinct CDR3 sequences; approximately 14% were seen once. Sequencing was performed on PBMCs from blood, taken 11 to 12 days after vaccination. These receptors came from a man aged 45-60 years who received an inactivated influenza vaccine.

The chain couples TRBV20-1 to TRBJ1-1; D is unclear. The CDR3 has 18 residues. The V end lost 0 bases, the J end lost 3 bases, and 23 bases lay between the germline ends. Per germline, CDR1 DFQATT and CDR2 SNEGSKA (reference sequence). The CDR3 bases are TGCAGTGCTAGAGACCCGATCCCCTGGACTCCCGGGGACACTGAAGCTTTCTTT. Amino acid sequence: CSARDPIPWTPGDTEAFF.

This sequence joins TRBV7-2 and TRBJ2-3, with unresolved D. From germline, CDR1 is SGHTA and CDR2 FQGNSA. This CDR3 comprises 14 residues. V dropped 5 bases and J dropped 3 bases, with 12 bases sitting between them. The CDR3 bases are TGTGCCAGCAGCCCTACCCCCACGACAGATACGCAGTATTTT. It is translated as CASSPTPTTDTQYF.

The V gene is TRBV28, the J gene TRBJ2-3; 9 bases line up with TRBD1. The V gene's germline CDR1 is MDHEN and CDR2 SYDVKM. CDR3 length: 18 residues. V shed 5 bases and J 0 bases; nucleotides not matched to a gene: 12. The CDR3 loop is CASSPPGTGYESTDTQYF. The CDR3 nucleotides read TGTGCCAGCAGTCCACCCGGGACAGGGTATGAAAGCACAGATACGCAGTATTTT.

This clonotype was counted between two and nine times. The chain couples TRBV3-1 to TRBJ2-7; 13 nucleotides line up with TRBD2. The CDR3 contains 15 residues. The germline gives CDR1 LGHDT, CDR2 YNNKEL (reference sequence). J was trimmed by 5 bases and V by 3 bases; bases with no gene match: 4. The CDR3 region has the DNA TGTGCCAGCAGCCACGGACTAGCGGGAGCCCACGAGCAGTACTTC. It encodes CASSHGLAGAHEQYF.

The chain combines TRBV29-1 with TRBJ2-7; D not resolved. CDR3 length equals 14 residues. The ends were cut back, 5 bases at V and 3 bases at J, with 17 bases in the middle. Germline CDR1 SQVTM, CDR2 ANQGSEA. CDR3 in amino acids: CSVQTGQNGYEQYF. CDR3 bases: TGCAGCGTTCAAACGGGCCAAAACGGCTACGAGCAGTACTTC.

This clonotype was observed many times. The V gene is TRBV6-2 or TRBV6-3, the J gene TRBJ1-6; a weak D match, TRBD1 (6 bases). The CDR3 extends over 15 amino acids. The germline V gene has CDR1 MNHEY and CDR2 SVGEGT. V lost 2 bases and J 15 bases, leaving 20 bases between the germline ends. The CDR3 protein is CASSYITGASAVLHF. In DNA form, the CDR3 reads TGTGCCAGCAGTTACATTACGGGGGCCTCAGCGGTCCTCCACTTT.